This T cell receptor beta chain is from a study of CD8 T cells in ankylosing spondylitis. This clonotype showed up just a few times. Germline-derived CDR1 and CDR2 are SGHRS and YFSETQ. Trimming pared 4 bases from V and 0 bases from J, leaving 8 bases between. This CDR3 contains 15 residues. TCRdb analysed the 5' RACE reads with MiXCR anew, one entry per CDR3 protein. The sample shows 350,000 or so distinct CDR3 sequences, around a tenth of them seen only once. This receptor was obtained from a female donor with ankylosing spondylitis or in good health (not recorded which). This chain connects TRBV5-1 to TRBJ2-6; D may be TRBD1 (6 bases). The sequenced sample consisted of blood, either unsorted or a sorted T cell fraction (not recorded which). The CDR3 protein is CASSPTGSGANVLTF. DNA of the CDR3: TGCGCCAGCAGCCCGACAGGCTCTGGGGCCAACGTCCTGACTTTC.